The sequence of this T cell receptor (beta chain) was determined in a study of T-cell reconstitution after alpha-beta-depleted transplantation in children. Preparation of the TCRbeta library was carried out with unique molecular identifiers. TCRdb recomputed calls from the PCR reads with MiXCR, one row per CDR3 protein. Altogether hundreds of thousands of distinct CDR3 sequences are present, 9.9% being singletons, with the ten largest covering 10%. This sequence originates from a human donor who donated a stem cell graft to a child with SCID. Sequences were derived from PBMCs from the stem cell graft donor, sampled from the stem cell graft.

CDR3 residues: CASSAPGQGDNEQFF. In nucleotides, the CDR3 is TGTGCCAGCAGCGCCCCTGGACAGGGCGACAATGAGCAGTTCTTC. V usage is TRBV9 and J usage is TRBJ2-1, with 8 bases aligning to TRBD1. The CDR3 has 15 residues. Trimming cost V 3 bases and J 5 bases; bases outside gene matches: 7. Germline values: CDR1 SGDLS, CDR2 YYNGEE.